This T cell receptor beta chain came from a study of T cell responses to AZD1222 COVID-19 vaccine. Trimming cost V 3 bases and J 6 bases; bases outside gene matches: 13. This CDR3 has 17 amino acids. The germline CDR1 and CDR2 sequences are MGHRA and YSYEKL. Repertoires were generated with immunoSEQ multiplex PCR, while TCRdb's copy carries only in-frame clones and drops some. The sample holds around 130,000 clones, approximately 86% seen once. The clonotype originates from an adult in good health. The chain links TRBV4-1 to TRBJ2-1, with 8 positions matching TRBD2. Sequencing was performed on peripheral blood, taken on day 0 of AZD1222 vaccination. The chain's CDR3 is CASSQYPAGDSSNEQFF. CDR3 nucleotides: TGCGCCAGCAGCCAGTACCCAGCGGGGGACTCTTCCAATGAGCAGTTCTTC.